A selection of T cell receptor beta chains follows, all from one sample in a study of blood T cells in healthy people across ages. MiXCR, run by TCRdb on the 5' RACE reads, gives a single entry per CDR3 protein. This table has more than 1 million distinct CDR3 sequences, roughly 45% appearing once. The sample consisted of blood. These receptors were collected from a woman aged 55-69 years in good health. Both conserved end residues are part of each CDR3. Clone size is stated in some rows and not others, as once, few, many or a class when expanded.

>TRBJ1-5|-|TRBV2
CASRAPTNQPQHF
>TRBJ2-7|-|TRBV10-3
CAIRLADTYEQYF
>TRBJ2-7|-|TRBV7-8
CASNCASGRRNEQYF
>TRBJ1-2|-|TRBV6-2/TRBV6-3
CASSYSMARVEEDYTF
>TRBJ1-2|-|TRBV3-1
CASSQYYGYTF
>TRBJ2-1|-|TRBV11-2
CASSLGTSGSSYNEQFF
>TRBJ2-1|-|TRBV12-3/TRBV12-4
CASRRQGAQNNEQFF
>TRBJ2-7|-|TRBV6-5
CASRAGIPYEQYF
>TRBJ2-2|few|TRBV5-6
CASSLVGSGTGELFF
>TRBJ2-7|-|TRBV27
CASSEFGYEQYF